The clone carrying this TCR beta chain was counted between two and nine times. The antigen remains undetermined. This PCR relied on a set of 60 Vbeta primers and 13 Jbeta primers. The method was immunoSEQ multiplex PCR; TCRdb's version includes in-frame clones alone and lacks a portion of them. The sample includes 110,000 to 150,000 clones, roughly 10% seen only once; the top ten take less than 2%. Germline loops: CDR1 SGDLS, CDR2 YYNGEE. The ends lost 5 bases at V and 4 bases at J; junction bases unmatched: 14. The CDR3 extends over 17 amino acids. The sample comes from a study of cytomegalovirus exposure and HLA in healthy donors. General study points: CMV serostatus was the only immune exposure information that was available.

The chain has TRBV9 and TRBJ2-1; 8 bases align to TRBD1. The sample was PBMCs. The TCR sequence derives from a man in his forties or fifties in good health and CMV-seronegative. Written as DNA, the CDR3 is TGTGCCAGCAGTGCTGAACCGGTGGGACAGGAGTACAATGAGCAGTTCTTC. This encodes CASSAEPVGQEYNEQFF.